A selection of T cell receptor beta chains follows, all from one sample in a study of blood T cell repertoires in COVID-19. The data were produced by immunoSEQ multiplex PCR, yet TCRdb's version contains in-frame clones alone and is incomplete. The sample shows 120,000 or so clones, about 91% of them seen only once. Sample: peripheral blood. These receptors were collected from a woman aged 45-59 years with active or convalescent COVID-19. Both conserved end residues are part of each CDR3. D genes are given only for firm matches. Only some rows state a clone size, as once, few, many or a class for expanded clones.

D gene: NA
clone size: once
CDR3 length: 17
V gene: TRBV6-2/TRBV6-3
J gene: TRBJ1-2
CDR3 DNA: TGTGCCAGCAGTTCCTTGGGGGGAGCATGGATCAACTATGGCTACACCTTC
CDR3 protein: CASSSLGGAWINYGYTF

D gene: TRBD1
clone size: NA
CDR3 length: 15
V gene: TRBV14
J gene: TRBJ2-7
CDR3 DNA: TGTGCCAGCAGCCAACCCGGGACAGGCAGGATCGAGCAGTACTTC
CDR3 protein: CASSQPGTGRIEQYF

D gene: TRBD2
clone size: NA
CDR3 length: 15
V gene: TRBV3-1/TRBV3-2
J gene: TRBJ2-3
CDR3 DNA: TGTGCCAGCAGCCAGAGACTAGCGGACACAGATACGCAGTATTTT
CDR3 protein: CASSQRLADTDTQYF

D gene: NA
clone size: NA
CDR3 length: 14
V gene: TRBV6-5
J gene: TRBJ1-2
CDR3 DNA: TGTGCCAGCAGTCCCCAACAGGGCTCTTATGGCTACACCTTC
CDR3 protein: CASSPQQGSYGYTF

D gene: TRBD1
clone size: NA
CDR3 length: 13
V gene: TRBV2
J gene: TRBJ1-1
CDR3 DNA: TGTGCCAGCATCGACAGGGTGAACACTGAAGCTTTCTTT
CDR3 protein: CASIDRVNTEAFF

D gene: NA
clone size: NA
CDR3 length: 17
V gene: TRBV1
J gene: TRBJ2-1
CDR3 DNA: TGCACCAGCAGCCAAGATGAGGCGGGAGGGTCCTACAATGAGCAGTTCTTC
CDR3 protein: CTSSQDEAGGSYNEQFF

D gene: NA
clone size: NA
CDR3 length: 13
V gene: TRBV28
J gene: TRBJ1-4
CDR3 DNA: TGTGCCAGCAGTTCGGCTGGAGATGAAAAACTGTTTTTT
CDR3 protein: CASSSAGDEKLFF

D gene: TRBD2
clone size: once
CDR3 length: 16
V gene: TRBV11-1
J gene: TRBJ2-1
CDR3 DNA: TGTGCCAGCAGCTTACGCGGGGCTAGCGGGAGGAGTGAGCAGTTCTTC
CDR3 protein: CASSLRGASGRSEQFF

D gene: TRBD2
clone size: NA
CDR3 length: 15
V gene: TRBV4-2
J gene: TRBJ2-4
CDR3 DNA: TGTGCCAGCAGCGTGGGGGGAGGGCCCAAAAACATTCAGTACTTC
CDR3 protein: CASSVGGGPKNIQYF

D gene: NA
clone size: NA
CDR3 length: 15
V gene: TRBV28
J gene: TRBJ2-2
CDR3 DNA: TGTGCCAGCAGCGGGGAGCAGGGGTGGTCCGGGGAGCTGTTTTTT
CDR3 protein: CASSGEQGWSGELFF

D gene: TRBD1
clone size: NA
CDR3 length: 14
V gene: TRBV5-1
J gene: TRBJ1-4
CDR3 DNA: TGCGCCAGCAGCTTCGGACAGGGTGCTGAAAAACTGTTTTTT
CDR3 protein: CASSFGQGAEKLFF

D gene: TRBD2
clone size: NA
CDR3 length: 15
V gene: TRBV9
J gene: TRBJ2-1
CDR3 DNA: TGTGCCAGCAGCTTCCGGACTAGCGGATACAATGAGCAGTTCTTC
CDR3 protein: CASSFRTSGYNEQFF

D gene: TRBD2
clone size: NA
CDR3 length: 13
V gene: TRBV29-1
J gene: TRBJ2-1
CDR3 DNA: TGCAGCGTTGCCGGGACTAGCGGGATTGAGCAGTTCTTC
CDR3 protein: CSVAGTSGIEQFF

D gene: TRBD1
clone size: NA
CDR3 length: 13
V gene: TRBV12-3/TRBV12-4
J gene: TRBJ2-5
CDR3 DNA: TGTGCCAGCAGTTTTACAGGGGGGGAGACCCAGTACTTC
CDR3 protein: CASSFTGGETQYF

D gene: NA
clone size: NA
CDR3 length: 17
V gene: TRBV18
J gene: TRBJ2-1
CDR3 DNA: TGTGCCAGCTCACGGTCGGCCAGGGATAGGTCCTACAATGAGCAGTTCTTC
CDR3 protein: CASSRSARDRSYNEQFF

D gene: NA
clone size: NA
CDR3 length: 16
V gene: TRBV30
J gene: TRBJ1-5
CDR3 DNA: TGTGCCTGGAGACCTCAGGGGAGGGGAAGCAATCAGCCCCAGCATTTT
CDR3 protein: CAWRPQGRGSNQPQHF

D gene: NA
clone size: NA
CDR3 length: 14
V gene: TRBV5-4
J gene: TRBJ1-2
CDR3 DNA: TGTGCCAGCAGCTTGGACACAGGGTTGGGTGGCTACACCTTC
CDR3 protein: CASSLDTGLGGYTF

D gene: NA
clone size: NA
CDR3 length: 12
V gene: TRBV6-5
J gene: TRBJ2-4
CDR3 DNA: TGTGCCAGCAGGGAGACCGGCAGCATTCAGTACTTC
CDR3 protein: CASRETGSIQYF

D gene: TRBD2
clone size: NA
CDR3 length: 16
V gene: TRBV5-4
J gene: TRBJ2-7
CDR3 DNA: TGTGCCAGCGCTTCCCAGATAGCGGGGACCCCAGGGAAGCAGTACTTC
CDR3 protein: CASASQIAGTPGKQYF

D gene: TRBD2
clone size: NA
CDR3 length: 15
V gene: TRBV7-2
J gene: TRBJ2-5
CDR3 DNA: TGTGCCAGCAGCTTAGTTGGGACTAGCGGAGAGACCCAGTACTTC
CDR3 protein: CASSLVGTSGETQYF

D gene: NA
clone size: NA
CDR3 length: 15
V gene: TRBV6-2/TRBV6-3
J gene: TRBJ1-2
CDR3 DNA: TGTGCCAGCAGTTACGGGCCAGGTGCTAACTATGGCTACACCTTC
CDR3 protein: CASSYGPGANYGYTF

D gene: TRBD1
clone size: NA
CDR3 length: 15
V gene: TRBV25-1
J gene: TRBJ2-1
CDR3 DNA: TGTGCCAGCACACGCACAGGGGGCTCCTACAATGAGCAGTTCTTC
CDR3 protein: CASTRTGGSYNEQFF

D gene: TRBD2
clone size: NA
CDR3 length: 18
V gene: TRBV19
J gene: TRBJ2-1
CDR3 DNA: TGTGCCAGTAGACCCGCGAGTGCGGGGGGTCCGATTTACAATGAGCAGTTCTTC
CDR3 protein: CASRPASAGGPIYNEQFF

D gene: NA
clone size: few
CDR3 length: 17
V gene: TRBV4-3
J gene: TRBJ2-5
CDR3 DNA: TGCGCCAGCAGTTCCGCCCATGTGAGGGCGTCCGGAGAGACCCAGTACTTC
CDR3 protein: CASSSAHVRASGETQYF

D gene: NA
clone size: NA
CDR3 length: 15
V gene: TRBV2
J gene: TRBJ1-5
CDR3 DNA: TGTGCCAGCAGTGAAGAAGGGGGTATCAATCAGCCCCAGCATTTT
CDR3 protein: CASSEEGGINQPQHF

D gene: NA
clone size: NA
CDR3 length: 15
V gene: TRBV27
J gene: TRBJ1-2
CDR3 DNA: TGTGCCAGCAGTTTAGCGGGTGGCCAACTATATGGCTACACCTTC
CDR3 protein: CASSLAGGQLYGYTF

D gene: TRBD2
clone size: NA
CDR3 length: 16
V gene: TRBV6-4
J gene: TRBJ2-3
CDR3 DNA: TGTGCCAGCAGTGACTCGGCTAGCGGGAACACAGATACGCAGTATTTT
CDR3 protein: CASSDSASGNTDTQYF

D gene: TRBD2
clone size: NA
CDR3 length: 14
V gene: TRBV30
J gene: TRBJ2-3
CDR3 DNA: TGTGCCTGGAGTGCAGCGGGAGCGGGAGATACGCAGTATTTT
CDR3 protein: CAWSAAGAGDTQYF

D gene: TRBD1
clone size: few
CDR3 length: 14
V gene: TRBV5-1
J gene: TRBJ2-5
CDR3 DNA: TGCGCCAGCAGCTTTAACAGGGGGCAGGAGACCCAGTACTTC
CDR3 protein: CASSFNRGQETQYF

D gene: TRBD1
clone size: NA
CDR3 length: 13
V gene: TRBV4-3
J gene: TRBJ1-2
CDR3 DNA: TGCGCCAGCAGCCAAGCGCAGGGGGATGGCTACACCTTC
CDR3 protein: CASSQAQGDGYTF

D gene: NA
clone size: NA
CDR3 length: 14
V gene: TRBV30
J gene: TRBJ2-3
CDR3 DNA: TGTGCCTGGAAAGGGGGCCGGGGGCCAGATACGCAGTATTTT
CDR3 protein: CAWKGGRGPDTQYF

D gene: NA
clone size: NA
CDR3 length: 13
V gene: TRBV6-5
J gene: TRBJ1-5
CDR3 DNA: TGTGCCAGCAGTCCACAGGATAATCAGCCCCAGCATTTT
CDR3 protein: CASSPQDNQPQHF

D gene: NA
clone size: NA
CDR3 length: 14
V gene: TRBV27
J gene: TRBJ1-5
CDR3 DNA: TGTGCCAGCAGTTTAAGTCCCGAGGGTCAGCCCCAGCATTTT
CDR3 protein: CASSLSPEGQPQHF

D gene: TRBD2
clone size: NA
CDR3 length: 16
V gene: TRBV7-2
J gene: TRBJ2-7
CDR3 DNA: TGTGCCAGCAGCTTACCGTTAGCGGGAGGACTCGGCGAGCAGTACTTC
CDR3 protein: CASSLPLAGGLGEQYF

D gene: NA
clone size: NA
CDR3 length: 8
V gene: TRBV27
J gene: TRBJ2-3
CDR3 DNA: TGTGCCAGGCCAGGTGGGAGTTTT
CDR3 protein: CARPGGSF

D gene: NA
clone size: NA
CDR3 length: 15
V gene: TRBV2
J gene: TRBJ1-1
CDR3 DNA: TGTGCCAGCAGTTCGGGTTTGGGTGGGAACACTGAAGCTTTCTTT
CDR3 protein: CASSSGLGGNTEAFF

D gene: NA
clone size: NA
CDR3 length: 14
V gene: TRBV9
J gene: TRBJ2-7
CDR3 DNA: TGTGCCAGCAGTCTTTGGGCGACCGCCTACGAGCAGTACTTC
CDR3 protein: CASSLWATAYEQYF

D gene: NA
clone size: NA
CDR3 length: 19
V gene: TRBV6-4
J gene: TRBJ2-1
CDR3 DNA: TGTGCCAGCAGTGACTCTGCTAGCGCGATTTTCGAGGTTCACAATGAGCAGTTCTTC
CDR3 protein: CASSDSASAIFEVHNEQFF

D gene: TRBD2
clone size: NA
CDR3 length: 15
V gene: TRBV19
J gene: TRBJ2-7
CDR3 DNA: TGTGCCAGTAGTATATCACTAGCGGAAACCTACGAGCAGTACTTC
CDR3 protein: CASSISLAETYEQYF

D gene: TRBD1
clone size: once
CDR3 length: 15
V gene: TRBV27
J gene: TRBJ2-7
CDR3 DNA: TGTGCCAGCAGTTTAGGGACAGGAGTCCCCTACGAGCAGTACTTC
CDR3 protein: CASSLGTGVPYEQYF

D gene: TRBD2
clone size: NA
CDR3 length: 16
V gene: TRBV9
J gene: TRBJ2-7
CDR3 DNA: TGTGCCAGCAGCGTAGCCGCCGGGCTAGCGGGCTACGAGCAGTACTTC
CDR3 protein: CASSVAAGLAGYEQYF

D gene: TRBD1
clone size: NA
CDR3 length: 16
V gene: TRBV28
J gene: TRBJ2-2
CDR3 DNA: TGTGCCTCCCGGGGGTGGGGACAGGGTAACACCGGGGAGCTGTTTTTT
CDR3 protein: CASRGWGQGNTGELFF

D gene: TRBD1
clone size: NA
CDR3 length: 14
V gene: TRBV28
J gene: TRBJ1-5
CDR3 DNA: TGTGCCAGCAGTCCCGGGACAGGGTTTCAGCCCCAGCATTTT
CDR3 protein: CASSPGTGFQPQHF

D gene: NA
clone size: NA
CDR3 length: 15
V gene: TRBV9
J gene: TRBJ2-1
CDR3 DNA: TGTGCCAGCAGCGTAGGTCCTCATCAAACAGGGGAGCAGTTCTTC
CDR3 protein: CASSVGPHQTGEQFF

D gene: NA
clone size: NA
CDR3 length: 14
V gene: TRBV6-6
J gene: TRBJ2-1
CDR3 DNA: TGTGCCAGCAGCCAATCTGGACTACACAATGAGCAGTTCTTC
CDR3 protein: CASSQSGLHNEQFF

D gene: TRBD1
clone size: NA
CDR3 length: 14
V gene: TRBV19
J gene: TRBJ2-3
CDR3 DNA: TGTGCCAGTATGACAGGGGAGCGGACAGATACGCAGTATTTT
CDR3 protein: CASMTGERTDTQYF

D gene: TRBD2
clone size: NA
CDR3 length: 15
V gene: TRBV23-1
J gene: TRBJ2-1
CDR3 DNA: TGCGCCAGCAGTCTTCCGGGACTAGCGGGAGTTGAGCAGTTCTTC
CDR3 protein: CASSLPGLAGVEQFF

D gene: NA
clone size: NA
CDR3 length: 14
V gene: TRBV5-8
J gene: TRBJ2-7
CDR3 DNA: TGTGCCAGCAGCTGGAACAGCTGGAAGGAAGGGCAGTACTTC
CDR3 protein: CASSWNSWKEGQYF

D gene: TRBD1
clone size: NA
CDR3 length: 14
V gene: TRBV30
J gene: TRBJ2-1
CDR3 DNA: TGTGCCTGGAAAACCGGGACAGGGGGTAATGAGCAGTTCTTC
CDR3 protein: CAWKTGTGGNEQFF

D gene: NA
clone size: few
CDR3 length: 13
V gene: TRBV24-1
J gene: TRBJ1-2
CDR3 DNA: TGTGCCACCAGTGATACCAGGGACTATGGCTACACCTTC
CDR3 protein: CATSDTRDYGYTF

D gene: NA
clone size: NA
CDR3 length: 15
V gene: TRBV6-5
J gene: TRBJ1-4
CDR3 DNA: TGTGCCAGCAGTTCGCAGGGGTTTCACCGTGAAAAACTGTTTTTT
CDR3 protein: CASSSQGFHREKLFF

D gene: TRBD1
clone size: NA
CDR3 length: 18
V gene: TRBV28
J gene: TRBJ1-4
CDR3 DNA: TGTGCCAGCAGTTTTAGACGGGACAGGGGGCTGGCTAATGAAAAACTGTTTTTT
CDR3 protein: CASSFRRDRGLANEKLFF

D gene: TRBD2
clone size: NA
CDR3 length: 15
V gene: TRBV30
J gene: TRBJ2-1
CDR3 DNA: TGTGCCTGGTGCACTAGCGGGACGTCCTACAATGAGCAGTTCTTC
CDR3 protein: CAWCTSGTSYNEQFF

D gene: NA
clone size: NA
CDR3 length: 15
V gene: TRBV6-5
J gene: TRBJ1-3
CDR3 DNA: TGTGCCAGCACCCCAGTCGGACTTTCTGGAAACACCATATATTTT
CDR3 protein: CASTPVGLSGNTIYF

D gene: TRBD2
clone size: NA
CDR3 length: 18
V gene: TRBV11-2
J gene: TRBJ2-1
CDR3 DNA: TGTGCCAGCAGCTCGACTTCGGGATGGACTAGCGGGAGTAATGAGCAGTTCTTC
CDR3 protein: CASSSTSGWTSGSNEQFF

D gene: NA
clone size: NA
CDR3 length: 15
V gene: TRBV10-3
J gene: TRBJ2-1
CDR3 DNA: TGTGCCATCACCCCCCCCCGACGGAGCCGAAGTGAGCAGTTCTTC
CDR3 protein: CAITPPRRSRSEQFF

D gene: TRBD1
clone size: NA
CDR3 length: 16
V gene: TRBV5-4
J gene: TRBJ1-2
CDR3 DNA: TGTGCCAGCAGCTTGGGGGACAGGGGTGTCAGCTATGGCTACACCTTC
CDR3 protein: CASSLGDRGVSYGYTF

D gene: NA
clone size: NA
CDR3 length: 16
V gene: TRBV7-2
J gene: TRBJ2-1
CDR3 DNA: TGTGCCAGCAGCCCCCGGAGGGAGAGCTCCTACAATGAGCAGTTCTTC
CDR3 protein: CASSPRRESSYNEQFF

D gene: TRBD1
clone size: once
CDR3 length: 15
V gene: TRBV19
J gene: TRBJ2-7
CDR3 DNA: TGTGCCAGTAGTATCTCTCCAGGGGGTGCGTACGAGCAGTACTTC
CDR3 protein: CASSISPGGAYEQYF